Listed below are T cell receptor beta chains from one sample, sequenced in a study of T-cell memory formation after mild COVID-19. Each CDR3 protein is one row after TCRdb ran MiXCR on the 5' RACE reads. The table includes hundreds of thousands of distinct CDR3 sequences, around a quarter detected once. The specimen was PBMCs or a T cell subset sorted from them (not recorded which). These receptors were obtained from an adult woman who had mild COVID-19 (a few samples of this study predate the infection). Cell type and time point are not known. The CDR3 runs from the conserved cysteine through the conserved F or W. D genes are given only for firm matches. Expanded clones get a size class; other rows say once, few or many, or leave the size out.

CDR3: CASSTGLAGVYEQYF
DNA: TGTGCCAGCAGCACGGGACTAGCGGGAGTATACGAGCAGTACTTC
J: TRBJ2-7
size: NA
D: TRBD2
V: TRBV7-2

CDR3: CASSLSPGRSYGYTF
DNA: TGTGCCAGCAGCTTGAGCCCCGGCCGGAGCTATGGCTACACCTTC
J: TRBJ1-2
size: NA
D: NA
V: TRBV11-2

CDR3: CASSDSGLYGYTF
DNA: TGTGCCAGCAGTGACTCTGGGCTTTATGGCTACACCTTC
J: TRBJ1-2
size: NA
D: NA
V: TRBV6-4

CDR3: CASSVSLAGTDTQYF
DNA: TGTGCCAGCAGCGTCTCGTTAGCGGGGACAGATACGCAGTATTTT
J: TRBJ2-3
size: NA
D: TRBD2
V: TRBV9

CDR3: CSARDTTNTDTQYF
DNA: TGCAGTGCTAGAGATACGACGAACACAGATACGCAGTATTTT
J: TRBJ2-3
size: NA
D: NA
V: TRBV20-1

CDR3: CSVSKSLYNEQFF
DNA: TGCAGCGTTAGTAAATCCCTCTACAATGAGCAGTTCTTC
J: TRBJ2-1
size: NA
D: NA
V: TRBV29-1

CDR3: CASSFQGVGYYGYTF
DNA: TGCGCCAGCAGCTTTCAAGGGGTGGGCTACTATGGCTACACCTTC
J: TRBJ1-2
size: NA
D: NA
V: TRBV5-1

CDR3: CASSFRGTGELFF
DNA: TGCGCCAGCAGCTTCAGGGGGACCGGGGAGCTGTTTTTT
J: TRBJ2-2
size: many
D: TRBD1
V: TRBV4-1

CDR3: CASSEGYNSGANVLTF
DNA: TGTGCCAGCAGTGAAGGGTATAACTCTGGGGCCAACGTCCTGACTTTC
J: TRBJ2-6
size: few
D: NA
V: TRBV6-1

CDR3: CASSWVGTYSYEQYF
DNA: TGTGCCAGCAGCTGGGTTGGAACGTACTCCTACGAGCAGTACTTC
J: TRBJ2-7
size: few
D: NA
V: TRBV7-9

CDR3: CASRYDRLSTDTQYF
DNA: TGTGCCAGCAGGTACGACAGACTTTCCACAGATACGCAGTATTTT
J: TRBJ2-3
size: NA
D: NA
V: TRBV12-3/TRBV12-4

CDR3: CASSLGTGPNEQFF
DNA: TGCGCCAGCAGCCTCGGGACAGGGCCAAATGAGCAGTTCTTC
J: TRBJ2-1
size: few
D: TRBD1
V: TRBV5-1

CDR3: CASSVVGGNYGYTF
DNA: TGTGCCAGCAGCGTAGTCGGCGGGAACTATGGCTACACCTTC
J: TRBJ1-2
size: NA
D: NA
V: TRBV9

CDR3: CSARRGLAGVIPGELFF
DNA: TGCAGTGCTAGGAGGGGACTAGCGGGAGTAATTCCGGGGGAGCTGTTTTTT
J: TRBJ2-2
size: NA
D: TRBD2
V: TRBV20-1

CDR3: CASSFSGAETQYF
DNA: TGTGCCAGCAGCTTTAGCGGGGCCGAGACCCAGTACTTC
J: TRBJ2-5
size: few
D: TRBD2
V: TRBV7-3

CDR3: CATSDNRQLTDTQYF
DNA: TGTGCCACCAGTGATAATCGACAGCTCACAGATACGCAGTATTTT
J: TRBJ2-3
size: few
D: NA
V: TRBV24-1

CDR3: CASSTGTGAQPQHF
DNA: TGCGCCAGCAGTACCGGGACAGGGGCTCAGCCCCAGCATTTT
J: TRBJ1-5
size: NA
D: TRBD1
V: TRBV5-1

CDR3: CASSLERLSSYNEQFF
DNA: TGTGCCAGCAGTTTGGAGCGTCTGAGCTCCTACAATGAGCAGTTCTTC
J: TRBJ2-1
size: NA
D: NA
V: TRBV27

CDR3: CASSQERQGGNYGYTF
DNA: TGCGCCAGCAGCCAAGAGAGGCAGGGGGGAAACTATGGCTACACCTTC
J: TRBJ1-2
size: once
D: TRBD1
V: TRBV4-3

CDR3: CASGGGRGEKLFF
DNA: TGTGCCAGCGGCGGGGGGCGCGGTGAAAAACTGTTTTTT
J: TRBJ1-4
size: NA
D: NA
V: TRBV7-2

CDR3: CSARDPFRGRSYEQYF
DNA: TGCAGTGCTAGAGATCCTTTCCGCGGACGCTCCTACGAGCAGTACTTC
J: TRBJ2-7
size: few
D: NA
V: TRBV20-1

CDR3: CATSRDTGRPFNQPQHF
DNA: TGTGCCACCAGCAGAGATACGGGCCGGCCGTTCAATCAGCCCCAGCATTTT
J: TRBJ1-5
size: few
D: NA
V: TRBV15

CDR3: CASSPYVGVNGYTF
DNA: TGTGCCAGCAGTCCCTATGTGGGCGTGAATGGCTACACCTTC
J: TRBJ1-2
size: NA
D: NA
V: TRBV12-3/TRBV12-4

CDR3: CASLELGTAPSSYNSPLHF
DNA: TGTGCCAGCTTAGAGCTTGGGACAGCCCCTAGCTCCTATAATTCACCCCTCCACTTT
J: TRBJ1-6
size: NA
D: TRBD1
V: TRBV2

CDR3: CASSEEVGSSYEQYF
DNA: TGTGCCAGCAGTGAAGAAGTGGGGAGCTCCTACGAGCAGTACTTC
J: TRBJ2-7
size: NA
D: NA
V: TRBV6-1

CDR3: CASISQQVEQFF
DNA: TGCGCCAGCATCTCTCAGCAGGTTGAGCAGTTCTTC
J: TRBJ2-1
size: NA
D: NA
V: TRBV5-1

CDR3: CASSPPPGLALDTQYF
DNA: TGTGCCAGCAGCCCACCACCGGGACTAGCGCTGGATACGCAGTATTTT
J: TRBJ2-3
size: few
D: TRBD2
V: TRBV7-2

CDR3: CASSRGLAGDSLEQYF
DNA: TGCGCCAGCAGCCGTGGACTAGCGGGGGACTCCCTAGAGCAGTACTTC
J: TRBJ2-7
size: NA
D: TRBD2
V: TRBV4-1

CDR3: CASSGSTGVGEAFF
DNA: TGTGCCAGCAGTGGGAGTACAGGTGTAGGTGAAGCTTTCTTT
J: TRBJ1-1
size: NA
D: NA
V: TRBV6-1

CDR3: CASSPDPGRGGSYEQYF
DNA: TGTGCCAGCAGCCCTGATCCCGGTCGCGGGGGTAGTTACGAGCAGTACTTC
J: TRBJ2-7
size: few
D: TRBD2
V: TRBV7-9

CDR3: CATSDAGTGAGELFF
DNA: TGTGCCACCAGTGACGCCGGGACAGGGGCCGGGGAGCTGTTTTTT
J: TRBJ2-2
size: NA
D: TRBD1
V: TRBV24-1

CDR3: CASLQAGGRDSPLHF
DNA: TGTGCCAGCCTCCAGGCGGGGGGTAGAGATTCACCCCTCCACTTT
J: TRBJ1-6
size: NA
D: NA
V: TRBV28

CDR3: CASSHSGGLQFF
DNA: TGTGCCAGCAGTCATAGCGGGGGGTTACAGTTCTTC
J: TRBJ2-1
size: NA
D: TRBD2
V: TRBV12-3/TRBV12-4

CDR3: CAWTYISSDTQYF
DNA: TGTGCCTGGACCTACATATCATCAGATACGCAGTATTTT
J: TRBJ2-3
size: few
D: NA
V: TRBV30

CDR3: CASSPPNRGRTNTEAFF
DNA: TGTGCCAGCAGCCCCCCCAACAGGGGCCGGACGAACACTGAAGCTTTCTTT
J: TRBJ1-1
size: NA
D: TRBD1
V: TRBV11-2

CDR3: CAWSNLQGMNTEAFF
DNA: TGTGCCTGGAGTAATTTACAGGGAATGAACACTGAAGCTTTCTTT
J: TRBJ1-1
size: few
D: NA
V: TRBV30

CDR3: CASSVVDLRTDTQYF
DNA: TGTGCCAGCAGCGTAGTAGACCTCCGCACAGATACGCAGTATTTT
J: TRBJ2-3
size: many
D: NA
V: TRBV9

CDR3: CSARDMGGSSYNEQFF
DNA: TGCAGTGCTAGAGATATGGGCGGGAGCTCCTACAATGAGCAGTTCTTC
J: TRBJ2-1
size: NA
D: TRBD2
V: TRBV20-1

CDR3: CASSSTSGIGNEQFF
DNA: TGTGCCAGCAGCTCGACTAGCGGGATCGGCAATGAGCAGTTCTTC
J: TRBJ2-1
size: NA
D: TRBD2
V: TRBV11-3

CDR3: CASSLEGTANYGYTF
DNA: TGTGCCAGCAGCTTAGAAGGGACAGCTAACTATGGCTACACCTTC
J: TRBJ1-2
size: NA
D: TRBD1
V: TRBV7-8

CDR3: CASSPQGISTFYNEQFF
DNA: TGTGCCAGCAGCCCACAGGGTATATCGACCTTTTACAATGAGCAGTTCTTC
J: TRBJ2-1
size: NA
D: NA
V: TRBV12-3/TRBV12-4

CDR3: CASSSTTRGFGEAFF
DNA: TGTGCCAGCAGTTCAACCACTAGAGGATTTGGTGAAGCTTTCTTT
J: TRBJ1-1
size: NA
D: NA
V: TRBV6-5

CDR3: CAWSAGQGNEQFF
DNA: TGTGCCTGGAGTGCGGGACAGGGCAATGAGCAGTTCTTC
J: TRBJ2-1
size: NA
D: TRBD1
V: TRBV30

CDR3: CASSREEGRPSPLHF
DNA: TGCGCCAGCAGCCGGGAGGAAGGGAGGCCCTCACCCCTCCACTTT
J: TRBJ1-6
size: NA
D: NA
V: TRBV5-1

CDR3: CASSPAGHTVETQYF
DNA: TGTGCCAGCAGCCCAGCGGGACATACTGTCGAGACCCAGTACTTC
J: TRBJ2-5
size: NA
D: NA
V: TRBV9

CDR3: CASSEQLLQPQHF
DNA: TGTGCCAGCAGCGAGCAGCTTCTTCAGCCCCAGCATTTT
J: TRBJ1-5
size: NA
D: NA
V: TRBV7-2

CDR3: CASNRNEQFF
DNA: TGCGCCAGCAATCGAAATGAGCAGTTCTTC
J: TRBJ2-1
size: few
D: NA
V: TRBV10-2

CDR3: CASSQPGQGNTEAFF
DNA: TGTGCCAGCAGCCAGCCGGGACAGGGGAACACTGAAGCTTTCTTT
J: TRBJ1-1
size: NA
D: TRBD1
V: TRBV6-6

CDR3: CASSLTLSGGEQYF
DNA: TGTGCCAGCAGCTTAACGCTCAGCGGTGGCGAGCAGTACTTC
J: TRBJ2-7
size: NA
D: NA
V: TRBV7-9

CDR3: CASRGPAAKQFF
DNA: TGTGCCAGCAGGGGACCGGCGGCGAAGCAGTTCTTC
J: TRBJ2-1
size: NA
D: NA
V: TRBV11-1

CDR3: CASSLATGMNTEAFF
DNA: TGTGCCAGCAGCTTAGCCACAGGGATGAACACTGAAGCTTTCTTT
J: TRBJ1-1
size: few
D: NA
V: TRBV7-6

CDR3: CASRRAGTSTDTQYF
DNA: TGCGCCAGCAGACGAGCGGGGACTAGCACAGATACGCAGTATTTT
J: TRBJ2-3
size: few
D: TRBD2
V: TRBV4-1

CDR3: CASSQDGWGGNSPLHF
DNA: TGCGCCAGCAGCCAAGATGGGTGGGGGGGGAATTCACCCCTCCACTTT
J: TRBJ1-6
size: NA
D: NA
V: TRBV4-1